This T cell receptor beta chain was captured by sequencing in a study of T-cell memory formation after mild COVID-19. This clonotype was counted a few times. The antigen is undetermined. Overall study findings and caveats: Clones shrinking from day 15 to 85 showed even CD4/CD8 mixes; later expanders tilted CD4+. Some clones that responded were present in memory (sampled pre-infection), which suggests cross-reactive memory joined. Contracting clones localized mainly to CM and EM when CD4+ and mainly to EMRA when CD8+.

Per germline, CDR1 MNHEY and CDR2 SVGEGT. The CDR3 has 15 residues. V was pared by 2 bases and J by 6 bases, with 9 bases of the junction left unmatched. TCR alpha and TCR beta cDNA libraries with sample barcodes and UMIs came from 5'RACE using constant-segment primers. One entry per CDR3 protein, called by TCRdb with MiXCR from the 5' RACE reads. The sample includes fewer than 350,000 distinct CDR3 sequences, more than 13% of them seen just once. This clonotype was obtained from a man between 18 and 35 years old who had mild COVID-19 (a few samples of this study predate the infection). Cell type and time point are not known. The material sequenced was PBMCs or a T cell subset sorted from them (not recorded which). This rearrangement joins TRBV6-2 or TRBV6-3 to TRBJ2-7, with TRBD2 matching 8 bases. CDR3 region: CASSYGSWRGVEQYF. Here the CDR3 DNA reads TGTGCCAGCAGTTACGGTTCTTGGCGGGGGGTCGAGCAGTACTTC.